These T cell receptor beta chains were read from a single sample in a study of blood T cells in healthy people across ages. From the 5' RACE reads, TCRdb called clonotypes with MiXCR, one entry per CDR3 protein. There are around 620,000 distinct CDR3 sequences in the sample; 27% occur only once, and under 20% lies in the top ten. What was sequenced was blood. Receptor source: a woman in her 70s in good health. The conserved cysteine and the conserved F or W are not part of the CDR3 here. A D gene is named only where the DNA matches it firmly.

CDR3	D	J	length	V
ASSYRGGVGETQY	TRBD2	TRBJ2-5	13	TRBV7-2
ASSEDGRAGSGNTIY	NA	TRBJ1-3	15	TRBV6-1
ASSFRTGGSDGYT	TRBD1	TRBJ1-2	13	TRBV5-6
ASSLGRTASPLH	NA	TRBJ1-6	12	TRBV7-2
ASSYSEGSGDTIY	NA	TRBJ1-3	13	TRBV6-5
ASRPGTGNLNTEAF	TRBD1	TRBJ1-1	14	TRBV5-1
ASSPGQAHYEQY	TRBD1	TRBJ2-7	12	TRBV7-9
ASSPQGYEKLF	TRBD1	TRBJ1-4	11	TRBV7-2
ATSRDMAQETQY	NA	TRBJ2-5	12	TRBV15
ASSPLAGRNQPQH	NA	TRBJ1-5	13	TRBV28
ASSDEGDQPQH	NA	TRBJ1-5	11	TRBV2
ASRERGNSYEQY	TRBD2	TRBJ2-7	12	TRBV19
ASSGIGYAGSSYEQY	NA	NA	15	TRBV7-2
ASSLGGGVSNTEAF	NA	TRBJ1-1	14	TRBV5-1
ASSPGGANGDEQF	TRBD2	NA	13	TRBV7-2
ASSLEGGQSSNQPQH	TRBD1	TRBJ1-5	15	TRBV5-6
ASSSPPGQSSYNEQL	TRBD1	TRBJ2-1	15	TRBV12-3/TRBV12-4
AWNGGETEAF	NA	TRBJ1-1	10	TRBV30
ASSYRLAGLQETQY	TRBD2	TRBJ2-5	14	TRBV6-5
ATTYATNEKLF	NA	TRBJ1-4	11	TRBV6-1
ASSPIDRKREETQY	NA	TRBJ2-5	14	TRBV7-9
SVEGGTLAKNIQY	NA	TRBJ2-4	13	TRBV29-1
ASSFSRTDISYEQY	NA	TRBJ2-7	14	TRBV5-1